This T cell receptor beta chain derives from a study of T cell changes during pregnancy in multiple sclerosis (dated by TCRdb to between 2018 and 2021). Study-level background: The study looked at changes in the T cell repertoire across pregnancy in women with multiple sclerosis.

Trimmed from V: 0 bases; trimmed from J: 2 bases; junction bases lacking a gene match: 7. Via the germline V gene (reference sequence), CDR1 is SGHNT and CDR2 YYREEE. The CDR3, cysteine through phenylalanine, is 16 amino acids long. Only CDR3 DNA remains: 48 bases, in frame from the first base. A word on this clone: No cognate antigen has been identified for it. Base qualities are not provided; no much larger clone lies one nucleotide away.

To prepare the library, the immunoSEQ multiplex PCR assay was applied. TCRdb re-hosts the immuneACCESS table, in-frame sequences only. Its copies lack some clones; in the studies checked, an unresolved V gene accounts for under half of them, and the cause for the rest is not known. Present in this sample are around 50,000 clones, about 83% of which were seen just once. The top ten clones comprise about 5.2% of the sample. The material sequenced was peripheral blood from another person, used as feeder cells. The chain couples TRBV5-4 to TRBJ2-7; the central 8 bases match TRBD1. The clonotype was recovered from a human donor whose cells served as feeder cells for cultures in a pregnancy study. The nucleotide sequence reads as follows: TGTGCCAGCAGCTTGGGGGGGACAGGAAAGACCTACGAGCAGTACTTC. Its protein reads: CASSLGGTGKTYEQYF.